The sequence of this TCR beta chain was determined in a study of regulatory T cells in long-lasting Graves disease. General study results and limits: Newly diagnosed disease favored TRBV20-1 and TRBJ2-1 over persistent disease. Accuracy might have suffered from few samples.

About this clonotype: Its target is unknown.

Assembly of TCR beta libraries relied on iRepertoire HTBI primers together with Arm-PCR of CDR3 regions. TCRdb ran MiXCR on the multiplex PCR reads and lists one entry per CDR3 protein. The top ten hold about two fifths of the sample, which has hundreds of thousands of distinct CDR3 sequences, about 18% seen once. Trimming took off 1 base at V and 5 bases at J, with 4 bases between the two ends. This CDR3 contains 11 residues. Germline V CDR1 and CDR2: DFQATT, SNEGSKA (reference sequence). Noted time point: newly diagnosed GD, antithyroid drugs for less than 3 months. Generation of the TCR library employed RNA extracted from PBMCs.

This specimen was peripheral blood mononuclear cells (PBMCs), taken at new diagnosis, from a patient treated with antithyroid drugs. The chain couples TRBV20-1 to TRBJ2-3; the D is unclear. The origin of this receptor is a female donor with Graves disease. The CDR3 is CSARGKDTQYF. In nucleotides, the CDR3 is TGCAGTGCTAGAGGAAAAGATACGCAGTATTTT.